Listed below are T cell receptor beta chains from one sample, sequenced in a study of blood T cell repertoires in COVID-19. Produced via immunoSEQ multiplex PCR; TCRdb's table is partial and in-frame only. The repertoire holds about 140,000 clones, about four fifths seen once, with around 1.6% in the top ten. Source material: PBMCs or T cells enriched from blood (not recorded which). These receptors all stem from a woman younger than 35 who had been exposed to COVID-19. Both conserved end residues are part of each CDR3. Each record gives: V gene, J gene, CDR3 protein.

v_gene: TRBV10-3
j_gene: TRBJ1-4
CDR3aa: CAISESSFIGTANF

v_gene: TRBV27
j_gene: TRBJ1-5
CDR3aa: CASSPSGPPTPQHF

v_gene: TRBV27
j_gene: TRBJ1-2
CDR3aa: CASSLRGSPGYTF

v_gene: TRBV4-2
j_gene: TRBJ2-5
CDR3aa: CASSQDETGRGETQYF

v_gene: TRBV28
j_gene: TRBJ1-5
CDR3aa: CASSLLAGGLGNQPQHF

v_gene: TRBV4-1
j_gene: TRBJ2-5
CDR3aa: CASSPLDRGGEVQYF

v_gene: TRBV7-9
j_gene: TRBJ2-2
CDR3aa: CASSLSSKGVGELFF

v_gene: TRBV5-1
j_gene: TRBJ2-3
CDR3aa: CASSIRLAGGPGPDTQYF

v_gene: TRBV27
j_gene: TRBJ1-6
CDR3aa: CASRQIQDSPLHF

v_gene: TRBV7-9
j_gene: TRBJ2-1
CDR3aa: CASSPTSGSSYNEQFF

v_gene: TRBV7-9
j_gene: TRBJ2-7
CDR3aa: CASSNTGLSYEQYF

v_gene: TRBV18
j_gene: TRBJ2-3
CDR3aa: CASSPPGLAGPDTQYF

v_gene: TRBV19
j_gene: TRBJ2-2
CDR3aa: CASSIGQGATGELFF

v_gene: TRBV19
j_gene: TRBJ2-1
CDR3aa: CASSIGWRFGSGEQFF

v_gene: TRBV6-2/TRBV6-3
j_gene: TRBJ2-5
CDR3aa: CASSRIHREWETQYF

v_gene: TRBV15
j_gene: TRBJ2-7
CDR3aa: CATRPAGPLYEQYF

v_gene: TRBV28
j_gene: TRBJ2-7
CDR3aa: CASSLFTSGSRNEQYF

v_gene: TRBV2
j_gene: TRBJ2-7
CDR3aa: CASTPRAGGKQYF

v_gene: TRBV27
j_gene: TRBJ2-7
CDR3aa: CASRLLAGEYEQYF

v_gene: TRBV6-5
j_gene: TRBJ1-3
CDR3aa: CASTPRGGDTIYF

v_gene: TRBV30
j_gene: TRBJ2-3
CDR3aa: CAWSGGQGSADTQYF

v_gene: TRBV19
j_gene: TRBJ2-7
CDR3aa: CATSTTSGPYEQYF

v_gene: TRBV5-1
j_gene: TRBJ2-3
CDR3aa: CASSGELAGGDTQYF

v_gene: TRBV3-1/TRBV3-2
j_gene: TRBJ1-2
CDR3aa: CASSQEGGAYGYTF

v_gene: TRBV6-2/TRBV6-3
j_gene: TRBJ1-1
CDR3aa: CASSDPTGGYPEAFF

v_gene: TRBV5-1
j_gene: TRBJ2-1
CDR3aa: CASSSLSSGRVTEQFF

v_gene: TRBV18
j_gene: TRBJ2-1
CDR3aa: CASSPRTTSGRWSNEQFF

v_gene: TRBV4-1
j_gene: TRBJ2-3
CDR3aa: CASSQGFYSTDTQYF

v_gene: TRBV6-8
j_gene: TRBJ2-7
CDR3aa: CATPPGQSYEQYF

v_gene: TRBV7-2
j_gene: TRBJ2-6
CDR3aa: CASSLGQLDSGANVLTF

v_gene: TRBV2
j_gene: TRBJ1-4
CDR3aa: CASRRLGEGANEKLFF

v_gene: TRBV12-3/TRBV12-4
j_gene: TRBJ2-7
CDR3aa: CASTTGVGQYF

v_gene: TRBV5-4
j_gene: TRBJ2-7
CDR3aa: CASSPEQNTYEQYF

v_gene: TRBV19
j_gene: TRBJ2-6
CDR3aa: CASSIGGSGANVLTF

v_gene: TRBV14
j_gene: TRBJ2-6
CDR3aa: CASSLGGANVLTF

v_gene: TRBV21-1
j_gene: TRBJ2-1
CDR3aa: CASIHRDLEGYNEQFF

v_gene: TRBV11-2
j_gene: TRBJ2-1
CDR3aa: CASGRTSGGNEQFF

v_gene: TRBV9
j_gene: TRBJ2-7
CDR3aa: CASSPSKGQVDEQYF

v_gene: TRBV7-2
j_gene: TRBJ1-2
CDR3aa: CASSHGQGRTGYTF

v_gene: TRBV7-9
j_gene: TRBJ1-3
CDR3aa: CASTSLVALSTGGNTIYF

v_gene: TRBV10-1
j_gene: TRBJ1-4
CDR3aa: CASSGKGGETPSKLFF

v_gene: TRBV7-9
j_gene: TRBJ1-6
CDR3aa: CASSLSAGARYNSPLHF

v_gene: TRBV6-2/TRBV6-3
j_gene: TRBJ2-7
CDR3aa: CASSYLTSGPYEQYF

v_gene: TRBV24-1
j_gene: TRBJ1-2
CDR3aa: CATRDREPYGYTF

v_gene: TRBV28
j_gene: TRBJ2-7
CDR3aa: CASSQDSPYEQYF

v_gene: TRBV19
j_gene: TRBJ1-3
CDR3aa: CASSIGGSISGNTIYF

v_gene: TRBV18
j_gene: TRBJ2-2
CDR3aa: CASSPQRENTGELFF